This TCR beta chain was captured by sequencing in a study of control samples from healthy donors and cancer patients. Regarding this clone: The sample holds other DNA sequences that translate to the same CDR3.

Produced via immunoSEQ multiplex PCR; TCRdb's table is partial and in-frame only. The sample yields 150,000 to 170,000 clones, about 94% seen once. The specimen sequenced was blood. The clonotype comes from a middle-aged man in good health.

The DNA for the CDR3 is TGCAGTGCTACAGGGGGCTATGGCTACACCTTC. Residues: CSATGGYGYTF. The chain is built from TRBV20-1 and TRBJ1-2; 7 nucleotides align to TRBD1. This CDR3 is built from 11 residues. J gave up 4 bases and V 4 bases, and 0 bases lay outside the gene matches. Germline CDR1 and CDR2: DFQATT and SNEGSKA (reference sequence).